The clone carrying this T cell receptor beta chain was seen a few times. This specimen belongs to a study of blood T cell repertoires in COVID-19. Clones were sequenced by immunoSEQ multiplex PCR, and TCRdb holds only the in-frame ones, with some missing. The sample lists fewer than 200,000 clones; 85% to 95% were seen once. The CDR3 contains 16 residues. Germline V gene sequence: CDR1 SGHVS, CDR2 FNYEAQ. V lost 5 bases and J lost 2; bases outside the gene matches: 5. The specimen sequenced was peripheral blood. V gene TRBV7-6 combines with J gene TRBJ1-3, with 11 bases matching TRBD1. This sequence originates from a woman aged 45-59 years with acute or convalescent COVID-19. This CDR3 reads CASSPRTGGAGNTIYF. CDR3 in DNA: TGTGCCAGCAGCCCTCGGACAGGGGGCGCTGGAAACACCATATATTTT.